The clone carrying this TCR beta chain was counted at least ten times. Its specificity is unknown. The data were taken from a study of CD8+CD57+ T cells in acquired aplastic anemia. For the study at large: Mean DNA quantity obtained from sorted CD4+ and CD8+ cells was around 2.9 ug.

CDR3 length: 13 amino acids. CDR1 and CDR2 (germline): MNHNS, SASEGT. J lost 13 bases, V lost 5 bases, and 7 bases had no gene match. Selection for sequencing was limited to patients who had shown CD8+CD57+ cell expansion by flow cytometry. Study results and limitations: No significant difference in CD8+ Simpson's diversity was found between patients and controls.

The template for TCR beta VDJ and CDR3 sequence profiling was genomic DNA. TCRdb fed the reads into MiXCR, producing one record per CDR3 protein. The sample yields approximately 130,000 distinct CDR3 sequences, about 40% seen once. This clonotype was sampled from a human donor with aplastic anemia. The chain carries TRBV6-1 and TRBJ1-4; 10 positions agree with TRBD1. Input material: sorted CD4+, CD8+, or CD8+CD57+ T cells (not recorded which) from PBMCs. CDR3 in DNA: TGTGCCAGCAGTAAAGACAGGGGGCTGGGACTGTTTTTT. Translated: CASSKDRGLGLFF.